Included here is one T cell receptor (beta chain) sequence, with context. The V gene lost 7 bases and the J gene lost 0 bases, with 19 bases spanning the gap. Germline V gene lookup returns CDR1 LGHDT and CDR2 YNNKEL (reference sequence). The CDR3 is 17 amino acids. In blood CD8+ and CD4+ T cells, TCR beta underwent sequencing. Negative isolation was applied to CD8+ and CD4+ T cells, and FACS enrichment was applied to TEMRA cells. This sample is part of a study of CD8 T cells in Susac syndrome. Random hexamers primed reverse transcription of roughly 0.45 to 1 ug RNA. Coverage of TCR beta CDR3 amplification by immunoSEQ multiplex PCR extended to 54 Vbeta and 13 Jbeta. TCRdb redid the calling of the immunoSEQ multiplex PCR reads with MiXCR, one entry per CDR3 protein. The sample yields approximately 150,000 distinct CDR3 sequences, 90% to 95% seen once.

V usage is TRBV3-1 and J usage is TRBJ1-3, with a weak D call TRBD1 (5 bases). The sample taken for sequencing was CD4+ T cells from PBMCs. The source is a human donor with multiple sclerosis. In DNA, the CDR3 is TGTGCCAGCACCACCCTCACAGACAGTGTCTCTGGAAACACCATATATTTT. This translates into CASTTLTDSVSGNTIYF.